The next 4 T cell receptor beta chains were all read from a single sample in a study of Graves' ophthalmopathy and Graves' hyperthyroidism. Amplified TCR beta CDR3 regions were obtained using RNA transcripts as template. An opening RT-PCR round employed HTBI primers and preceded a second-round multiplex PCR. TCRdb used MiXCR to reprocess the multiplex PCR reads, holding one entry per CDR3 protein. The table shows about 740,000 distinct CDR3 sequences, with around 40% occurring only once. The sample consisted of peripheral blood. Receptors were obtained from an adult man with Graves' ophthalmopathy.

This clonotype occurred many times. This chain uses TRBV29-1 with TRBJ1-2; possibly TRBD1 for D (6 bases). V shed 7 bases and J shed 8 bases, with 14 bases lying between them. The V gene's germline CDR1 is SQVTM and CDR2 ANQGSEA. The CDR3 has 11 residues. The CDR3 protein is CSATRGYGYTF. CDR3 bases: TGCAGCGCTACTAGGGGGTACGGCTACACCTTC.

V gene TRBV2 combines with J gene TRBJ2-7, with D uncertain. Germline CDR1 and CDR2: SNHLY and FYNNEI. This CDR3 has 12 amino acids. Between the trimmed V and J ends, which lost 6 bases and 6 bases, there was a span of 12 bases. As DNA, the CDR3 is TGTGCCAGCAGCAGCCCCGGGTCCGAGCAGTACTTC. Translation gives CASSSPGSEQYF.

The table lists this clonotype with a few counts. V gene TRBV7-2 combines with J gene TRBJ2-5, with D possibly TRBD1 on 6 matching bases. The CDR3 is 13 residues long. Per the germline V gene, CDR1 is SGHTA and CDR2 is FQGNSA. V lost 6 bases and J 5 bases, leaving 13 bases between the germline ends. This chain's CDR3 is CASSRGFEETQYF. CDR3 DNA: TGTGCCAGCAGTAGGGGGTTCGAGGAGACCCAGTACTTC.

This clonotype was detected a few times. The genes are TRBV6-5 and TRBJ1-6; a weak D match, TRBD1 (5 bases). V was cut by 5 bases and J by 10 bases, with 18 bases left in between. CDR3 length equals 15 residues. Per the germline V gene, CDR1 is MNHEY and CDR2 is SVGAGI. The CDR3 DNA reads as TGTGCCAGCAGTCACCGGGGAGTAGGGGAATCACCCCTCCACTTT. Translation gives CASSHRGVGESPLHF.